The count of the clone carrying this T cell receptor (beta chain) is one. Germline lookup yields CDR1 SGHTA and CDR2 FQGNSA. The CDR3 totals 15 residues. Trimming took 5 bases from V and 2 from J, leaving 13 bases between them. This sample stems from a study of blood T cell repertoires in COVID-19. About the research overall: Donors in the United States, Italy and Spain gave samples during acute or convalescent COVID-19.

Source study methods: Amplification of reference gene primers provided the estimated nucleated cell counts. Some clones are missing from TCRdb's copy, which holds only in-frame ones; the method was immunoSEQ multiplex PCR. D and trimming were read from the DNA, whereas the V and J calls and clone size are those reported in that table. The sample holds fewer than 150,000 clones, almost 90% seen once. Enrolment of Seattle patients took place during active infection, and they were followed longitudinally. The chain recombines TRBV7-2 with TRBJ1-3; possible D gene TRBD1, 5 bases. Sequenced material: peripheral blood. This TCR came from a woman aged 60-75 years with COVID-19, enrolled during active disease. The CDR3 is CASSASGVAGNTIYF. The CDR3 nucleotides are TGTGCCAGCAGCGCCTCGGGGGTGGCTGGAAACACCATATATTTT.